Listed below are T cell receptor beta chains from one sample, sequenced in a study of cytomegalovirus exposure and HLA in healthy donors. Only in-frame clones appear in the TCRdb table, and some are missing; sequencing was by immunoSEQ multiplex PCR. The sample holds roughly 140,000 clones, roughly 83% seen once. The specimen was PBMCs. The origin of the receptors is a man aged 35 to 55 in good health and CMV-seropositive. Each CDR3 is given with its conserved first and last residue. The order of the fields is D gene, V gene, J gene, clone size, CDR3 length, CDR3 DNA, CDR3 protein. D genes are given only for firm matches. Some rows have no size entry. The others give once, few or many, or a class for an expanded clone.

TRBD1	TRBV5-1	TRBJ2-5	-	15	TGCGCCAGCAGCTTTAGAGGGACAGGCCAAGAGACCCAGTACTTC	CASSFRGTGQETQYF
-	TRBV6-1	TRBJ1-2	few	14	TGTGCCAGCAGTGCGGGGGGCGTAATGAGTGGCTACACCTTC	CASSAGGVMSGYTF
-	TRBV7-9	TRBJ1-1	once	14	TGTGCCAGCAGCCAACGACGGGGTAACACTGAAGCTTTCTTT	CASSQRRGNTEAFF
-	TRBV5-1	TRBJ2-3	-	12	TGCGCCAGCACAGGGTCGGCAGATACGCAGTATTTT	CASTGSADTQYF
-	TRBV5-1	TRBJ2-7	-	14	TGCGCCAGCAGCTTGAAAGACAGTTCCTACGAGCAGTACTTC	CASSLKDSSYEQYF
TRBD1	TRBV18	TRBJ1-2	-	15	TGTGCCAGCTCACAACCGGGACAGGGGGCTAGGGGCTACACCTTC	CASSQPGQGARGYTF
TRBD2	TRBV6-6	TRBJ2-1	-	16	TGTGCCAGCATACCAGCGGGAGGGGGATCCTACAATGAGCAGTTCTTC	CASIPAGGGSYNEQFF
-	TRBV5-1	TRBJ2-3	-	18	TGCGCCAGCAGCTTGGCGGCCCGGGACTTAAGATATGTGGATACGCAGTATTTT	CASSLAARDLRYVDTQYF
-	TRBV7-8	TRBJ2-5	-	13	TGTGCCAGCAGCTTAGGCGCACAGGTTGCCAGGTACTTC	CASSLGAQVARYF
TRBD2	TRBV5-4	TRBJ2-3	once	16	TGTGCCAGCAATATGGGTGGACTAGCGGGAAGAGATACGCAGTATTTT	CASNMGGLAGRDTQYF
TRBD1	TRBV11-3	TRBJ1-2	-	14	TGTGCCAGCAGTTTCTGGGACAGCCCTTATGGCTACACCTTC	CASSFWDSPYGYTF
-	TRBV5-1	TRBJ2-7	-	13	TGCGCCAGCAGCTATACGGGTGCCTACGAGCAGTACTTC	CASSYTGAYEQYF
TRBD2	TRBV7-2	TRBJ2-1	-	15	TGTGCCAGCACCAAGACTAGCGGAGACTACAATGAGCAGTTCTTC	CASTKTSGDYNEQFF
-	TRBV15	TRBJ2-3	-	15	TGTGCCACCAGCAGAGAAGGGGGAGGCACAGATACGCAGTATTTT	CATSREGGGTDTQYF
TRBD1	TRBV18	TRBJ2-7	-	15	TGTGCCAGCTCACCCCCAGGACAGGCATCGTACGAGCAGTACTTC	CASSPPGQASYEQYF
-	TRBV9	TRBJ1-1	-	15	TGTGCCAGCAGCGCCCAGGGTTCCCTGAATACTGAAGCTTTCTTT	CASSAQGSLNTEAFF
-	TRBV6-4	TRBJ1-2	-	12	TGTGCCAGCAGCGGGGTAGTGGAAAGCTACACCTTC	CASSGVVESYTF
-	TRBV30	TRBJ1-1	-	11	TGTGCCTGGAGCGTTATCGCTGAAGCTTTCTTT	CAWSVIAEAFF
TRBD1	TRBV7-2	TRBJ2-4	-	13	TGTGCCAGCAGCTTGGGGACAGAGGGCATTCAGTACTTC	CASSLGTEGIQYF
-	TRBV5-8	TRBJ1-1	-	12	TGTGCCAGCAGCTTTTCCTACACTGAAGCTTTCTTT	CASSFSYTEAFF
TRBD1	TRBV19	TRBJ2-2	-	16	TGTGCCAGTAGTACCCGGACAGGATCATCCACCGGGGAGCTGTTTTTT	CASSTRTGSSTGELFF
TRBD1	TRBV7-9	TRBJ2-7	-	15	TGTGCCAGCAGCTTCGTCGGGACAGGGAGCCACGAGCAGTACTTC	CASSFVGTGSHEQYF
-	TRBV5-4	TRBJ2-1	-	16	TGTGCCAGCAGCTTGCCTTCGGGACACTCCTACAATGAGCAGTTCTTC	CASSLPSGHSYNEQFF
TRBD2	TRBV7-9	TRBJ2-5	-	15	TGTGCCAGCAGCCCGGGACTAGCGGTCCAAGAGACCCAGTACTTC	CASSPGLAVQETQYF
-	TRBV5-4	TRBJ2-1	-	14	TGTGCCAGCAGCTCGTTGACAGGGAGGAATGAGCAGTTCTTC	CASSSLTGRNEQFF
-	TRBV11-3	TRBJ1-6	-	15	TGTGCCAGCAGCTCGCGACAGGTCGGGAATTCACCCCTCCACTTT	CASSSRQVGNSPLHF
-	TRBV5-1	TRBJ2-2	once	15	TGCGCCAGCAGGCGGACAGTAGGACACACCGGGGAGCTGTTTTTT	CASRRTVGHTGELFF
-	TRBV12-5	TRBJ2-4	-	12	TGTGCTAGTGGTTCATCCAACAGGGCCCCGGCTTTC	CASGSSNRAPAF
-	TRBV9	TRBJ2-7	-	15	TGTGCCAGCAGCGTAGCAAGCGGAACCTCCTACGAGCAGTACTTC	CASSVASGTSYEQYF
TRBD2	TRBV2	TRBJ2-3	-	15	TGTGCCAGCAGAGTGACTAGCGGGGTGGCAGATACGCAGTATTTT	CASRVTSGVADTQYF
TRBD1	TRBV2	TRBJ1-5	-	16	TGTGCCAGCAGCCCGGGACAGGGCCAAGGAAATCAGCCCCAGCATTTT	CASSPGQGQGNQPQHF
TRBD1	TRBV5-6	TRBJ1-1	-	15	TGTGCCAGCAGCTGGGTGGACAGGTCGAACACTGAAGCTTTCTTT	CASSWVDRSNTEAFF
TRBD2	TRBV5-1	TRBJ2-3	-	15	TGCGCCAGCAGCCCCACTTTGGGGGGGAGGGATACGCAGTATTTT	CASSPTLGGRDTQYF
-	TRBV18	TRBJ2-4	-	14	TGTGCCAGCTCACCAAGTCAGGGAAGGGCCATTCAGTACTTC	CASSPSQGRAIQYF
TRBD1	TRBV30	TRBJ2-7	-	17	TGTGCCTGGAGTCATCGAGTGGGACAGGGTTTTAACTACGAGCAGTACTTC	CAWSHRVGQGFNYEQYF
-	TRBV4-3	TRBJ2-1	once	15	TGCGCCAGCAGCCTAGGGGGGGCAAAGTACAATGAGCAGTTCTTC	CASSLGGAKYNEQFF
-	TRBV19	TRBJ1-1	-	14	TGTGCCAGTAGTGTACAGGGTTGGTTGACTGAAGCTTTCTTT	CASSVQGWLTEAFF
-	TRBV6-6	TRBJ1-1	-	15	TGTGCCAGCAGTAAAACAGCGGGCAGGGTTAATGAAGCTTTCTTT	CASSKTAGRVNEAFF
-	TRBV4-3	TRBJ2-1	medium-sized	17	TGCGCCAGCAGCCAAGATGCGGGGTTCCTCTACTACAATGAGCAGTTCTTC	CASSQDAGFLYYNEQFF
TRBD1	TRBV27	TRBJ1-2	-	16	TGTGCCAGCAGGCTATATCCGGGACAGGGGCACTATGGCTACACCTTC	CASRLYPGQGHYGYTF
-	TRBV5-6	TRBJ2-3	-	16	TGTGCCAGCAGCTTACCAGACAGGACGTTAAAGGATACGCAGTATTTT	CASSLPDRTLKDTQYF
-	TRBV5-1	TRBJ2-7	-	14	TGCGCCAGCCGCGAGGGATCGACATCCTACGAGCAGTACTTC	CASREGSTSYEQYF
-	TRBV2	TRBJ2-5	once	11	TGTGCCAGCGTTGGGGGGGAGACCCAGTACTTC	CASVGGETQYF
TRBD2	TRBV10-3	TRBJ2-5	-	14	TGTGCCATCAGCGGACTAGCAGAGAAAGAGACCCAGTACTTC	CAISGLAEKETQYF
-	TRBV5-1	TRBJ2-2	-	14	TGCGCCAGCAGCTCCGGGGGGCAAGGCGGGGAGCTGTTTTTT	CASSSGGQGGELFF
-	TRBV6-1	TRBJ2-1	-	15	TGTGCCAGCATCCCCACCCAGGGAGGCTACAATGAGCAGTTCTTC	CASIPTQGGYNEQFF
-	TRBV4-3	TRBJ1-2	few	16	TGCGCCAGCAGCCAAGAGGGCGGGAGAATATCTTCTGGCTACACCTTC	CASSQEGGRISSGYTF
-	TRBV5-4	TRBJ2-1	-	15	TGTGCCAGCAGCTTGGATTCAGTCACCTACAATGAGCAGTTCTTC	CASSLDSVTYNEQFF
-	TRBV6-5	TRBJ2-7	-	14	TGTGCCAGCAGTCCAGGCCCCGATAGGTACGAGCAGTACTTC	CASSPGPDRYEQYF
-	TRBV4-3	TRBJ1-2	-	15	TGCGCCAGCAGCCAAGATAGGAGTCAGTTCTATGGCTACACCTTC	CASSQDRSQFYGYTF
TRBD2	TRBV29-1	TRBJ2-1	-	16	TGCAGCGTTGATGGGACTAGCGGTGAGTTCCACAATGAGCAGTTCTTC	CSVDGTSGEFHNEQFF
-	TRBV6-5	TRBJ1-5	once	15	TGTGCCAGCAGTTACTCGCTTCAGTCAAATCAGCCCCAGCATTTT	CASSYSLQSNQPQHF
TRBD2	TRBV9	TRBJ2-3	-	16	TGTGCCAGCAGCGTAGAATATGGGAGGGGATCAGATACGCAGTATTTT	CASSVEYGRGSDTQYF
-	TRBV30	TRBJ2-7	-	13	TGTGCCTGGTTACAGGGAAAGTTCTACGAGCAGTACTTC	CAWLQGKFYEQYF
TRBD2	TRBV7-8	TRBJ2-1	once	16	TGTGCCAGCAGCTTCCGTAGCGGGAGCTCCTACAATGAGCAGTTCTTC	CASSFRSGSSYNEQFF
TRBD2	TRBV30	TRBJ2-3	-	19	TGTGCCTGGAGTTCAGGGGGGCTAGCGGGGCACGATTTAACAGATACGCAGTATTTT	CAWSSGGLAGHDLTDTQYF
-	TRBV5-1	TRBJ2-7	-	15	TGCGCCAGCAGCTTGCGAAGGGACACAGACTACGAGCAGTACTTC	CASSLRRDTDYEQYF